Following are 8 T cell receptor beta chains from one sample sequenced in a study of response to subunit inactivated influenza vaccine. Each CDR3 protein gets one entry after TCRdb re-called the RT-PCR reads with MiXCR. The sample includes around 650,000 distinct CDR3 sequences, 15% to 17% seen only once; the top ten take more than 9%. The input for sequencing was PBMCs from blood, taken roughly 13 days after vaccination. The origin of the receptors is a man aged 45-65 years who received an inactivated influenza vaccine.

This clonotype was seen more than once but under ten times. This chain connects TRBV10-3 to TRBJ2-7; D call uncertain. V was pared by 3 bases and J by 0 bases, with 9 bases between. Germline lookup yields CDR1 ENHRY and CDR2 SYGVKD. The CDR3 contains 14 residues. CDR3 in DNA: TGTGCCATCAGTGAAACGGAAAGCTCCTACGAGCAGTACTTC. Its protein is CAISETESSYEQYF.

The chain's CDR3 is CASSLRGPSSGTNTGELFF. CDR3 DNA sequence: TGTGCCAGCAGCTTAAGGGGCCCCTCTAGCGGAACGAACACCGGGGAGCTGTTTTTT. The J gene is TRBJ2-2, the V gene TRBV11-1, with 7 bases identical to TRBD2. The CDR3 totals 19 residues. The germline V gene encodes CDR1 SGHAT and CDR2 FQDESV (reference sequence). V was pared by 2 bases and J by 0 bases, with 12 bases of the junction left unmatched. Full variable domain (missing parts from reference TRBV11-1 and TRBJ2-2): EAEVAQSPRYKITEKSQAVAFWCDPISGHATLYWYRQILGQGPELLVQFQDESVVDDSQLPKDRFSAERLKGVDSTLKIQPAELGDSAMYLCASSLRGPSSGTNTGELFFGEGSRLTVL.

This clonotype occurred a few times. CDR3 protein: CASSLDHGYTF. CDR3 DNA: TGTGCCAGCAGTTTAGACCATGGCTACACCTTC. V and J are TRBV12-3 or TRBV12-4 and TRBJ1-2, with no clear D. CDR3 length: 11 residues. V lost 1 base and J 6 bases, leaving 3 bases between the germline ends.

The V and J genes are TRBV5-1 and TRBJ1-4, with D hard to call. V was shortened by 1 base and J by 1 base, with 11 bases between the two germline ends. Germline CDR1 and CDR2: SGHRS and YFSETQ. The CDR3 is made up of 16 amino acids. The CDR3 loop is CASSLNRPGTNEKLFF. Written as DNA, the CDR3 is TGCGCCAGCAGCTTGAACAGACCGGGAACTAATGAAAAACTGTTTTTT.

This chain joins TRBV7-2 and TRBJ1-5, with a tentative D call TRBD1 (6 bases). This CDR3 spans 14 amino acids. The V end was cut by 5 bases, the J end by 3 bases, with 11 bases between. Germline values: CDR1 SGHTA, CDR2 FQGNSA. The CDR3 protein is CASSEQGDNQPQHF. The CDR3 bases are TGTGCCAGCAGCGAACAGGGAGACAATCAGCCCCAGCATTTT.

The genes are TRBV11-1 and TRBJ2-1; D possibly uses TRBD1 or TRBD2 (5 bases each). This CDR3 spans 18 amino acids. Germline CDR1 SGHAT, CDR2 FQDESV (reference sequence). Trimming shortened V by 2 bases and J by 0 bases, and 17 bases separated the two germline ends. The CDR3 region has the DNA TGTGCCAGCAGCTTATTTCCCCGGGGCCCTAGCTCCTACAATGAGCAGTTCTTC. Translating gives CASSLFPRGPSSYNEQFF.

The chain combines TRBV5-1 with TRBJ2-3, with 7 bases fitting TRBD1. The CDR3 is 13 residues long. J lost 8 bases, V lost 4 bases, and 7 bases had no gene match. In germline, CDR1 is SGHRS, CDR2 YFSETQ. The CDR3, as DNA: TGCGCCAGCAGCGAGGGACAGACGGGTACGCAGTATTTT. Amino acids: CASSEGQTGTQYF.

This clonotype has just a few counts. The V gene is TRBV4-1, the J gene TRBJ2-5, with D tentatively TRBD1 (6 bases). The CDR3 totals 17 residues. Germline CDR1 reads MGHRA; CDR2 reads YSYEKL. V dropped 2 bases and J dropped 1 base, with 17 bases sitting between them. The CDR3 loop reads CASSQYYRTGTQETQYF. In DNA form, the CDR3 reads TGCGCCAGCAGCCAATATTATCGAACAGGGACCCAAGAGACCCAGTACTTC.